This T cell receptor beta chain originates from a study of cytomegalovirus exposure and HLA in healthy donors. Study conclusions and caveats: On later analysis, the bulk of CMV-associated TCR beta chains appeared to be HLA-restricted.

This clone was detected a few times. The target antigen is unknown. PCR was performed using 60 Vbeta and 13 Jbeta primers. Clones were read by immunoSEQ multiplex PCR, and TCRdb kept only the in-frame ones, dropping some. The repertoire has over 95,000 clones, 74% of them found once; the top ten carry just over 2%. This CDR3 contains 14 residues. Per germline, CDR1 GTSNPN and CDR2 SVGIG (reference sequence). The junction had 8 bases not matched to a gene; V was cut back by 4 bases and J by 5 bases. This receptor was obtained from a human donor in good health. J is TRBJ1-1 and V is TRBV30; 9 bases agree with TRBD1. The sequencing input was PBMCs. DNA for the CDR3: TGTGCCTGGACGGGGGACAGGGTGGGTACTGAAGCTTTCTTT. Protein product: CAWTGDRVGTEAFF. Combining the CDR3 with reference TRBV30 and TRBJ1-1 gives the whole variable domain SQTIHQWPATLVQPVGSPLSLECTVEGTSNPNLYWYRQAAGRGLQLLFYSVGIGQISSEVPQNLSASRPQDRQFILSSKKLLLSDSGFYLCAWTGDRVGTEAFFGQGTRLTVV.